This T cell receptor (beta chain) derives from a study of graft-versus-host responses after intestinal transplantation. Background on the study: Each of the recipients got a multivisceral, liver-intestinal, or isolated intestinal transplant. All recipients got anti-thymocyte globulin induction, then tacrolimus and steroids for 2 to 3 years. Overall study results and limits: Recipient-marrow GvH clones were detected, some having first appeared in ileum or blood.

As concerns this clone: The target antigen is unknown.

Assay: immunoSEQ multiplex PCR; the TCRdb copy retains only in-frame clones and omits some. The sample contains about 97,000 clones, 90% of which appear only once. Trimming pared 1 base from V and 14 bases from J, leaving 11 bases between. The CDR3 extends over 11 amino acids. Germline CDR1 reads PRHDT; CDR2 reads FYEKMQ (reference sequence). The clonotype originates from a human patient who received an intestinal transplant, so some T cells may come from the graft donor. The chain has TRBV13 and TRBJ2-5, with a possible D match to TRBD1 (6 bases). This sample comprised PBMCs, obtained about 440 days after intestinal transplant. CDR3 bases: TGTGCCAGCAGCTTAGTAGGACAGCCTTACTTC. This translates into CASSLVGQPYF.